A single sample is the source of the 9 T cell receptor beta chains below, sequenced in a study of control samples from healthy donors and cancer patients. Sequenced by immunoSEQ multiplex PCR; TCRdb stores in-frame clones only, minus some. The sample holds approximately 89,000 clones, about 89% seen once. The sample consisted of blood. The receptor source for this set is a man younger than 40 in good health.

V is TRBV14 and J is TRBJ2-5; D gene unclear. The CDR3 totals 17 residues. Trimming stripped 0 bases from V and 5 bases from J, with 19 bases between. In germline, CDR1 is SGHDN, CDR2 FVKESK. Here the CDR3 reads CASSQEGLGRSYETQYF. The CDR3 nucleotides are TGTGCCAGCAGCCAAGAGGGGTTGGGCAGATCGTACGAGACCCAGTACTTC.

The V gene is TRBV15, the J gene TRBJ1-4; no clear D gene. Looked up from germline, CDR1 is LNHNV and CDR2 is YYDKDF (reference sequence). V gave up 8 bases and J gave up 3 bases, with 16 bases separating them. The CDR3 is 15 amino acids. CDR3: CATVPRARANEKLFF. CDR3 coding DNA: TGTGCCACCGTCCCGAGGGCTAGAGCTAATGAAAAACTGTTTTTT.

This clone was observed a single time. V and J are TRBV11-2 and TRBJ2-5; 7 bases agree with TRBD1. The CDR3 extends over 15 amino acids. With V trimmed by 3 bases and J by 1 base, 5 bases remained unmatched. The germline V gene has CDR1 SGHAT and CDR2 FQNNGV. In DNA, the CDR3 is TGTGCCAGCAGCTTCCGGGGACAGATCCAAGAGACCCAGTACTTC. Translating it yields CASSFRGQIQETQYF.

The chain uses TRBV6-1 and TRBJ2-7, with 11 bases identical to TRBD1. The V segment lost 3 bases and the J segment 2 bases; nucleotides outside the gene matches: 3. The CDR3 extends over 15 amino acids. Germline V lookup: CDR1 MNHNS, CDR2 SASEGT. CDR3 amino acids: CASSEWGQGAYEQYV. CDR3 sequence (DNA): TGTGCCAGCAGTGAGTGGGGACAGGGGGCCTACGAGCAGTACGTC.

The V gene is TRBV6-1, the J gene TRBJ1-6; D is undetermined. The V gene lost 2 bases and the J gene lost 5 bases, with 13 bases spanning the gap. The CDR3 totals 16 residues. Germline V lookup: CDR1 MNHNS, CDR2 SASEGT. As DNA, the CDR3 is TGTGCCAGCAGTGAATTCTCGGGTTTTGATAATTCACCCCTCCACTTT. This codes for CASSEFSGFDNSPLHF.

V gene TRBV30 combines with J gene TRBJ2-5; 8 bases agree with TRBD2. The CDR3 covers 13 residues. Per the germline V gene, CDR1 is GTSNPN and CDR2 is SVGIG (reference sequence). V lost 2 bases and J lost 3; bases outside the gene matches: 2. CDR3 coding DNA: TGTGCCTGGAGTCGGGGGGGCGAAGAGACCCAGTACTTC. Amino acid sequence: CAWSRGGEETQYF.

The gene calls are TRBV24-1 and TRBJ1-2, with 7 positions matching TRBD1. The germline V gene encodes CDR1 KGHDR and CDR2 SFDVKD. V lost 4 bases to trimming and J lost 4 bases; unmatched junction nucleotides: 5. The length of the CDR3 is 14 residues. The CDR3 sequence is CATSEGDRGYGYTF. CDR3 DNA: TGTGCCACCAGTGAAGGGGACAGAGGCTATGGCTACACCTTC.

The rearrangement links TRBV7-9 to TRBJ1-2; perhaps TRBD1 as D (5 bases). V was trimmed by 4 bases and J by 2 bases, leaving 17 bases between them. Germline assignment: CDR1 SEHNR and CDR2 FQNEAQ (reference sequence). This CDR3 spans 16 amino acids. CDR3 sequence: CASSSTLRELNYGYTF. The CDR3 DNA follows: TGTGCCAGCAGCTCTACCCTCAGGGAACTAAACTATGGCTACACCTTC.

The chain employs TRBV24-1 and TRBJ2-1, with D possibly being TRBD1 (5 bases). Germline CDR1 and CDR2: KGHDR and SFDVKD. CDR3 length equals 13 residues. V gave up 1 base and J gave up 9 bases, with 9 bases separating them. The CDR3 protein is CATSDFYQGEQFF. CDR3 DNA sequence: TGTGCCACCAGTGATTTTTACCAGGGTGAGCAGTTCTTC.